Listed below are T cell receptor beta chains from one sample, sequenced in a study of vaccination effects on CD4 cells after COVID-19. What these receptors recognize is not known. Repertoires were generated with immunoSEQ multiplex PCR, while TCRdb's copy carries only in-frame clones and drops some. The data contain roughly 59,000 clones, roughly 78% of them singletons. This specimen consisted of CD4+ T cells from PBMCs cultured with HCoV-OC43 spike peptides, obtained after COVID-19 vaccination. Source of these receptors: a human donor who received a COVID-19 vaccine. Each CDR3 is given with its conserved first and last residue. The D gene is left open where the match is weak. For some rows the clone size is stated as once, few or many, or as a class when expanded; others skip it.

J gene: TRBJ1-4
clone size: NA
V gene: TRBV10-3
D gene: TRBD1
CDR3 protein: CAISERDRGEEKLFF
CDR3 DNA: TGTGCCATCAGTGAGAGGGACAGGGGTGAAGAAAAACTGTTTTTT

J gene: TRBJ1-6
clone size: NA
V gene: TRBV9
D gene: NA
CDR3 protein: CASSPRLEGGSPLHF
CDR3 DNA: TGTGCCAGCAGCCCTCGTTTGGAGGGTGGTTCACCCCTCCACTTT

J gene: TRBJ2-3
clone size: NA
V gene: TRBV2
D gene: NA
CDR3 protein: CASSDGYPTDTQYF
CDR3 DNA: TGTGCCAGCAGTGATGGGTACCCCACAGATACGCAGTATTTT

J gene: TRBJ2-3
clone size: once
V gene: TRBV19
D gene: TRBD2
CDR3 protein: CASDPGLAGTDTQYF
CDR3 DNA: TGTGCCAGTGACCCGGGACTAGCGGGCACAGATACGCAGTATTTT

J gene: TRBJ1-5
clone size: few
V gene: TRBV7-9
D gene: TRBD1
CDR3 protein: CASSWGTGDQPQHF
CDR3 DNA: TGTGCCAGCAGCTGGGGGACAGGGGATCAGCCCCAGCATTTT

J gene: TRBJ1-2
clone size: once
V gene: TRBV20-1
D gene: NA
CDR3 protein: CSAIDPRGGGYTF
CDR3 DNA: TGCAGTGCTATTGATCCTCGGGGCGGTGGCTACACCTTC

J gene: TRBJ1-4
clone size: NA
V gene: TRBV6-5
D gene: NA
CDR3 protein: CASTRVAGVNEKLFF
CDR3 DNA: TGTGCCAGCACGAGGGTTGCAGGGGTTAATGAAAAACTGTTTTTT

J gene: TRBJ2-2
clone size: NA
V gene: TRBV27
D gene: TRBD1
CDR3 protein: CASSLRDRGGTGELFF
CDR3 DNA: TGTGCCAGCAGTTTACGGGACAGGGGTGGCACCGGGGAGCTGTTTTTT

J gene: TRBJ2-5
clone size: NA
V gene: TRBV5-1
D gene: TRBD2
CDR3 protein: CASSLGGLAEQETQYF
CDR3 DNA: TGCGCCAGCAGCTTGGGGGGACTAGCGGAACAAGAGACCCAGTACTTC

J gene: TRBJ1-4
clone size: NA
V gene: TRBV28
D gene: TRBD1
CDR3 protein: CASARHGTGSNEKLFF
CDR3 DNA: TGTGCCAGCGCCCGCCACGGGACAGGGTCAAATGAAAAACTGTTTTTT

J gene: TRBJ1-3
clone size: NA
V gene: TRBV19
D gene: NA
CDR3 protein: CASSITGIGNTIYF
CDR3 DNA: TGTGCCAGTAGTATAACAGGGATTGGAAACACCATATATTTT